This TCR beta chain emerged from a study of blood T cell repertoires in COVID-19 (dated by TCRdb to about 2020). Regarding the research as a whole: Samples from collaborators originated in the United States, Italy and Spain and spanned both the acute and convalescent phases of COVID-19. The repertoires were made available in a free public database intended to serve as a resource for research on the immune response to SARS-CoV-2. Samples came from the ongoing ImmuneRACE study (first 160 participants) plus 1,254 subjects from 6 global collaborators. Nearly every sample came with metadata listing a de-identified subject ID, COVID-19 status, age in years and sex. The prospective study material was composed of cDNA or gDNA derived from T cells, B-cell-depleted T cells, or PBMCs. The dataset comprised deeply sampled blood TCRbeta repertoires from subjects exposed to, actively infected with, or recovered from COVID-19. Where available, HLA class I and class II types were taken from metadata supplied by the sample provider and were not determined by assay-based typing.

What the research found in general, with its limitations: The amount of clinical and demographic metadata varied by source and participant and was provided uncurated.

TCRbeta CDR3 regions were amplified from genomic DNA by means of the immunoSEQ Assay, a bias-controlled multiplex PCR. In the paper's pipeline: The number of nucleated cells in each sample was estimated from the amplification of reference gene primers within the assay. To quantify the absolute abundance of each unique TCRbeta CDR3 rearrangement, sequence reads were collapsed and filtered. For each sample, productive Simpson clonality was calculated by taking the square root of Simpson's diversity index across productive rearrangements. The clones in this table, taken by TCRdb from immuneACCESS, are in-frame only. Not every clone is retained; where verified, under half of the shortfall comes from an unresolved V gene, and the cause of the rest is unknown. V and J calls and clone size come straight from that table; D and trimming were deduced from the DNA. Here the sample has some 47,000 clones; about 82% occur a single time. Approximately 2.1% of the sample is taken by the ten largest.

Whole blood was collected in K2EDTA tubes by collaborating institutions according to the institutions' own protocols. For TCRbeta analysis, collaborators shipped samples in one of three forms: frozen whole blood, isolated PBMCs, or DNA extracted from either of those sample types. In the case of this clone: Its target antigen remains unknown. Nothing much larger sits one base from this clone, and base qualities are not available.

The sample comprised peripheral blood. The clonotype originates from a woman aged 60 to 75 with acute or convalescent COVID-19.

At the DNA level, the sequence is TGTGCCAGCACGGAGGGGGCCGGTGGCTACACCTTC. Translated, it reads CASTEGAGGYTF. The rearrangement joined TRBV5-4 to TRBJ1-2, with TRBD1 identical over 7 junction bases. The CDR3, cysteine through phenylalanine, is 12 amino acids long. The only DNA kept is the CDR3, 36 bases in frame from the first base. The germline V gene (reference sequence) yields SGHNT for CDR1 and YYREEE for CDR2. Trimmed from V: 6 bases; trimmed from J: 7 bases; junction bases lacking a gene match: 6.